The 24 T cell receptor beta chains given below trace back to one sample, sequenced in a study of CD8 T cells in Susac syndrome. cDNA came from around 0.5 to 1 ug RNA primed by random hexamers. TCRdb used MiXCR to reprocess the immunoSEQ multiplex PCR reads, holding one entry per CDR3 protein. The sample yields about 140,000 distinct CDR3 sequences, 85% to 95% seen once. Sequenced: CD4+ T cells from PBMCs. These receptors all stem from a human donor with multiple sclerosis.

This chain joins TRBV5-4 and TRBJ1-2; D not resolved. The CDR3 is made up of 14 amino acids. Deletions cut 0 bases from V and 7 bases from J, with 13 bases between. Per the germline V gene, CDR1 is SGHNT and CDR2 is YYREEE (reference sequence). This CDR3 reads CASSLAGSRVGYTF. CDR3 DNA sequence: TGTGCCAGCAGCTTGGCCGGCTCCCGCGTTGGCTACACCTTC.

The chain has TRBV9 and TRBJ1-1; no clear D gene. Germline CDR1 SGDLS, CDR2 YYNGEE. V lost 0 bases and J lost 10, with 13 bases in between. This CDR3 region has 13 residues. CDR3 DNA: TGTGCCAGCAGCGTAGAGGGCCAAGGTTCAGCTTTCTTT. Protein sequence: CASSVEGQGSAFF.

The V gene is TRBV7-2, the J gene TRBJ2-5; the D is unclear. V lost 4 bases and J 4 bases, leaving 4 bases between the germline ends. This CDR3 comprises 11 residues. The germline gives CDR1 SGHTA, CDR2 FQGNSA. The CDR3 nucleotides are TGTGCCAGCAGCTGGATAGAGACCCAGTACTTC. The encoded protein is CASSWIETQYF.

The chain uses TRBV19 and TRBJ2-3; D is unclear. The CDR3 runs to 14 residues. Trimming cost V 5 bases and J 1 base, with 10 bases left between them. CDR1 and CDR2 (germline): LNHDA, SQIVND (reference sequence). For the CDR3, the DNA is TGTGCCAGTAGTGCCTCGGCTGGCACAGATACGCAGTATTTT. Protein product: CASSASAGTDTQYF.

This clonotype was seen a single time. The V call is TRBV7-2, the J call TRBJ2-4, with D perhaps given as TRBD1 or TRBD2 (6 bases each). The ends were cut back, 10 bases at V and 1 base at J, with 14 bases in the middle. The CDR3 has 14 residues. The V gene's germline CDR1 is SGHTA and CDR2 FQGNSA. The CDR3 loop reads CATELGGAKNIQYF. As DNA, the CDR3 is TGTGCCACAGAGTTAGGGGGGGCCAAAAACATTCAGTACTTC.

The CDR3 protein is CASSETGTQETQYF. The CDR3, as DNA: TGTGCCAGCAGTGAAACAGGGACCCAAGAGACCCAGTACTTC. This chain joins TRBV2 and TRBJ2-5; D perhaps matches TRBD1 (6 bases). The CDR3 length is 14 residues. The V and J ends lost 2 bases and 1 base respectively, with 8 bases between them. CDR1 is SNHLY and CDR2 is FYNNEI in the germline V gene.

The CDR3 DNA is TGCAGTGCTAGAGGGTTTATCCCTAGCACAGATACGCAGTATTTT. This codes for CSARGFIPSTDTQYF. The chain combines TRBV20-1 with TRBJ2-3, with D unclear. The CDR3 covers 15 residues. The germline gives CDR1 DFQATT, CDR2 SNEGSKA (reference sequence). Trimming removed 1 base at V and 0 bases at J, with 11 bases between.

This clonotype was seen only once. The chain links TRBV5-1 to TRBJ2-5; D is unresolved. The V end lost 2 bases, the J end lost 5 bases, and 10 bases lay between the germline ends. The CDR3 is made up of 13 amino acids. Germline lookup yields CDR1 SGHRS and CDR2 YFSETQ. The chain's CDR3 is CASSLVKAETQYF. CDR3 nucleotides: TGCGCCAGCAGCTTAGTCAAAGCGGAGACCCAGTACTTC.

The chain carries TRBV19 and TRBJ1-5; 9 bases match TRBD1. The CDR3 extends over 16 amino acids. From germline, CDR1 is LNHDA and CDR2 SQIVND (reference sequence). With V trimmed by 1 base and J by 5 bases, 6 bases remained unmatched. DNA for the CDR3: TGTGCCAGTAGTATAGGAGGGCACAGGGGGCATCAGCCCCAGCATTTT. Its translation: CASSIGGHRGHQPQHF.

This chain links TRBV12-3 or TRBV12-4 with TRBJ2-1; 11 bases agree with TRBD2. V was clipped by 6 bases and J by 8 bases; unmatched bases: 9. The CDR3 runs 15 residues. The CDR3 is CASSRSGGAFHEQFF. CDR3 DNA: TGTGCCAGCAGCCGTAGCGGGGGGGCCTTTCATGAGCAGTTCTTC.

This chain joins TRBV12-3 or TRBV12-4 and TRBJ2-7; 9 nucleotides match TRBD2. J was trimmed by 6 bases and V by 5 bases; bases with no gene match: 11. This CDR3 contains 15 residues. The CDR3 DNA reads TGTGCCAGCAGTGCACTAGCGGGCGACCTGGGCGAGCAGTACTTC. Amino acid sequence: CASSALAGDLGEQYF.

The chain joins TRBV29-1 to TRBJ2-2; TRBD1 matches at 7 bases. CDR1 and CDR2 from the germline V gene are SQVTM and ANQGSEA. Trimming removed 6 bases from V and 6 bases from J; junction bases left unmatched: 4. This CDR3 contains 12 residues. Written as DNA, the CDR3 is TGCAGCGTAATACAGGGGCCCGGGGAGCTGTTTTTT. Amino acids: CSVIQGPGELFF.

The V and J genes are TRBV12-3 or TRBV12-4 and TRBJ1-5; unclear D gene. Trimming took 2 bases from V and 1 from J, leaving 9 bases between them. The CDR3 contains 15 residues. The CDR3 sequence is CASSLNGRSNQPQHF. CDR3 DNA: TGTGCCAGCAGTTTAAATGGACGGAGCAATCAGCCCCAGCATTTT.

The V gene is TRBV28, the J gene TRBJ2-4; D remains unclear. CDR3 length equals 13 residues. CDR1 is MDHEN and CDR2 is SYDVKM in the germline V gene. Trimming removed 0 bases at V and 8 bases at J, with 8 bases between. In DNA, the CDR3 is TGTGCCAGCAGTTTATGGACGACGGACATTCAGTACTTC. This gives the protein CASSLWTTDIQYF. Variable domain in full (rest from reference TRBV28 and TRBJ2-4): DVKVTQSSRYLVKRTGEKVFLECVQDMDHENMFWYRQDPGLGLRLIYFSYDVKMKEKGDIPEGYSVSREKKERFSLILESASTNQTSMYLCASSLWTTDIQYFGAGTRLSVL.

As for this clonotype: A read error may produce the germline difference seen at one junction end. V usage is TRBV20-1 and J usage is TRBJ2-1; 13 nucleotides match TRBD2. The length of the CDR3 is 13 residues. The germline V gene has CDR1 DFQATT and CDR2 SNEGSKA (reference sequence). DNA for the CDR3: TGCAGTGCTAGAGGGGGGACTAGCGGGAACGTCGTCTTC. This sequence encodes CSARGGTSGNVVF.

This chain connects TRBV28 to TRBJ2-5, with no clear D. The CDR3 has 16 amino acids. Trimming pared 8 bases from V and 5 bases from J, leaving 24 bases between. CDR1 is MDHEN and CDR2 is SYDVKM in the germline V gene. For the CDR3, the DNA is TGTGCCAGCTTGGCCCCGGCCAGGTCGAGGCGGGAGACCCAGTACTTC. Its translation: CASLAPARSRRETQYF.

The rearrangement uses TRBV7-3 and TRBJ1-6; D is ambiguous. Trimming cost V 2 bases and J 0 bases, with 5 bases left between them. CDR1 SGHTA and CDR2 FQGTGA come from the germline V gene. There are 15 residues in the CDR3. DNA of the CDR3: TGTGCCAGCAGCTTAGGCGCCTCCTATAATTCACCCCTCCACTTT. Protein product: CASSLGASYNSPLHF.

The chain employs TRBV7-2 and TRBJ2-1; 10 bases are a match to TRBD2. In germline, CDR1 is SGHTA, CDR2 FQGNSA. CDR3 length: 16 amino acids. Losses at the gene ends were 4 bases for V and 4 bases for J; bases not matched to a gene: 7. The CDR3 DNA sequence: TGTGCCAGCAGCTCCTCTAGCGGGAGTTGGTACAATGAGCAGTTCTTC. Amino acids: CASSSSSGSWYNEQFF.

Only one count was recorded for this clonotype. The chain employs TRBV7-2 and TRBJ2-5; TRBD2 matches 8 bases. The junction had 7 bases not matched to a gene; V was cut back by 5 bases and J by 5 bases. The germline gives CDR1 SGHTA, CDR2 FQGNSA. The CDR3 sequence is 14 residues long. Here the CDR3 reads CASSPGLAMETQYF. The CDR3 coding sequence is TGTGCCAGCAGCCCAGGACTAGCCATGGAGACCCAGTACTTC.

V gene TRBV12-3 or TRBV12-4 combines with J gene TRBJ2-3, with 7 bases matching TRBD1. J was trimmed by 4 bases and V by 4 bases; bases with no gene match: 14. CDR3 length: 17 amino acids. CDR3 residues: CASSSALTTGIPDTQYF. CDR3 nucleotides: TGTGCCAGCAGTTCAGCCCTAACGACAGGGATCCCAGATACGCAGTATTTT.

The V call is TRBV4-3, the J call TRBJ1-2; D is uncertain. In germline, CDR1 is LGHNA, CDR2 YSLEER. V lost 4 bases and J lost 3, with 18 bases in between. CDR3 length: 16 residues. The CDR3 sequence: CASSPDLWIPHYGYTF. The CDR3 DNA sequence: TGCGCCAGCAGCCCTGATCTATGGATTCCCCACTATGGCTACACCTTC.

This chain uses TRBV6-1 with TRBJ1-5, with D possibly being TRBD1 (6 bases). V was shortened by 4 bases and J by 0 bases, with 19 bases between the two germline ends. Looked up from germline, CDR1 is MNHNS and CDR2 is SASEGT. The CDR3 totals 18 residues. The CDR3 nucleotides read TGTGCCAGCAGTGGTCGGGGACGGGGGCGAAATAGCAATCAGCCCCAGCATTTT. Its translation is CASSGRGRGRNSNQPQHF.

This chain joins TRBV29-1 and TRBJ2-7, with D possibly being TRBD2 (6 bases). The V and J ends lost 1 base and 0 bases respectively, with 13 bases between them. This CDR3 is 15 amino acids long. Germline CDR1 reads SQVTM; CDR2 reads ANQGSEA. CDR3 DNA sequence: TGCAGCGTTGAAGCTCTTAGAGCGGGCTCCTACGAGCAGTACTTC. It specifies CSVEALRAGSYEQYF.

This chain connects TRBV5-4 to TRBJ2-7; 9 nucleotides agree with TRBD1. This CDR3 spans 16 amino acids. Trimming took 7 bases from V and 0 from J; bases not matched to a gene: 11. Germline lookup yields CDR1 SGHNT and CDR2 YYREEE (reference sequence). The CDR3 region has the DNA TGTGCCAGCGGGGTTGGACAGGGGCCGAGCTCCTACGAGCAGTACTTC. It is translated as CASGVGQGPSSYEQYF.